This T cell receptor (beta chain) originates from a study of T-cell reconstitution after alpha-beta-depleted transplantation in children. Unique molecular identifiers were incorporated into the prepared TCRbeta library. Via MiXCR, TCRdb re-called the PCR reads, giving one row per CDR3 protein. The sample lists roughly 70,000 distinct CDR3 sequences, roughly 5.2% occurring once. Ten or more counts support this clonotype. What it binds is unknown. The CDR3 spans 15 residues. The germline gives CDR1 KGHSH, CDR2 LQKENI. V lost 1 base, J lost 3 bases, and 13 bases lay in between. General study results and limits: One year post-transplant, T-cell counts and diversity were largely derived from T cells produced anew. After transplant, high TCRbeta diversity at day 60 in some patients arose from surviving recipient T cells and thymic progenitors. After transplant, at about two months, alpha-beta T cells were reportedly derived from several hundred expanded graft clones.

V gene TRBV18 combines with J gene TRBJ2-7; D call uncertain. The source of this sequence is a boy younger than two who had a stem cell transplant for acute myeloid leukemia, so the T cells may come from the graft donor. Here the sequenced sample was PBMCs, mostly from graft donor cells, taken 180 days after TCRalphabeta/CD19-depleted stem cell transplant. CDR3 DNA: TGTGCCAGCTCACCACTGCTTGGATCGGTCTACGAGCAGTACTTC. Its protein product is CASSPLLGSVYEQYF.